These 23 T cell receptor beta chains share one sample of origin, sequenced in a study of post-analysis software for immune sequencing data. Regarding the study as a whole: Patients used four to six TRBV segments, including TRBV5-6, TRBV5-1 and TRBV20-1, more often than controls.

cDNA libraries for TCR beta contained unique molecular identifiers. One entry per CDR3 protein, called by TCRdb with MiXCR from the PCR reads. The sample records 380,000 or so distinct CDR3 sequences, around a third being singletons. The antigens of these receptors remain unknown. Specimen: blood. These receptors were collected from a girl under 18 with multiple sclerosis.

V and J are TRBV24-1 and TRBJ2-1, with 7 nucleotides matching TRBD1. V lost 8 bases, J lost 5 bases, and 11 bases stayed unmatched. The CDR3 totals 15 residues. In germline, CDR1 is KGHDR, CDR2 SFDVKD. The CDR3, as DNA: TGTGCCACCATTTCGATTCCGGGACAGAACAATGAGCAGTTCTTC. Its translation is CATISIPGQNNEQFF.

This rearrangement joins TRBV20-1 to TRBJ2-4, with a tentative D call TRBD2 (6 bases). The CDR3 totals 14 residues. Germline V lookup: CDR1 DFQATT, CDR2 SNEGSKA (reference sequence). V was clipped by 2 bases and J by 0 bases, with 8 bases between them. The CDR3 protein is CSARQGLAKNIQYF. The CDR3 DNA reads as TGCAGTGCTAGACAGGGACTAGCCAAAAACATTCAGTACTTC.

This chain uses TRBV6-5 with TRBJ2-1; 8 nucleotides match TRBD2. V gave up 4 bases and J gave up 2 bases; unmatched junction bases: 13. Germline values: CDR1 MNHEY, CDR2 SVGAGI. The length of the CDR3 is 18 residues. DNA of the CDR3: TGTGCCAGCAGTTTGGCTAGCGGGCTTACTATAACCTACAATGAGCAGTTCTTC. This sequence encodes CASSLASGLTITYNEQFF.

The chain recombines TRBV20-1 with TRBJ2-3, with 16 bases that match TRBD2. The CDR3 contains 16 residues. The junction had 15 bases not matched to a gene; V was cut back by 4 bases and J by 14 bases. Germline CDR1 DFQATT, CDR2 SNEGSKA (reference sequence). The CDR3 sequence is CSATPGLAGGRMSGYF. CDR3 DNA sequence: TGCAGTGCTACCCCGGGACTAGCGGGGGGGCGAATGAGTGGGTATTTT.

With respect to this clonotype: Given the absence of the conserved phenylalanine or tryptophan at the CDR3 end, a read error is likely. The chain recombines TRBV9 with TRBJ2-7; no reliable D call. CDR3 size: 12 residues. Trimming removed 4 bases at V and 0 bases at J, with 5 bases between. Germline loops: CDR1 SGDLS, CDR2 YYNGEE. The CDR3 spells CASSSSSYEQYS. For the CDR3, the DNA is TGTGCCAGCAGCTCGAGCTCCTACGAGCAGTACTCC.

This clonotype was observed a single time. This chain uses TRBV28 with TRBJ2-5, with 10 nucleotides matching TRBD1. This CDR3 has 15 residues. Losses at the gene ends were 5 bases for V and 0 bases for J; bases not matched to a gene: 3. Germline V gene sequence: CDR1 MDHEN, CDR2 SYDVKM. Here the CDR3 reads CASSRTGGDQETQYF. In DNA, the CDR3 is TGTGCCAGCAGTCGGACAGGGGGTGACCAAGAGACCCAGTACTTC. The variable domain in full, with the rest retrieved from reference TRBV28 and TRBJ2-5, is DVKVTQSSRYLVKRTGEKVFLECVQDMDHENMFWYRQDPGLGLRLIYFSYDVKMKEKGDIPEGYSVSREKKERFSLILESASTNQTSMYLCASSRTGGDQETQYFGPGTRLLVL.

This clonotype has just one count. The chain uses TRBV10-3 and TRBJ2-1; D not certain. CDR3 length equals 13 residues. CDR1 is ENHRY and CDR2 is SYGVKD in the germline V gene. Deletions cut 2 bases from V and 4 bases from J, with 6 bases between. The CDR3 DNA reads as TGTGCCATCAGTGAGGACCCTTACAATGAGCAGTTCTTC. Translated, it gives CAISEDPYNEQFF.

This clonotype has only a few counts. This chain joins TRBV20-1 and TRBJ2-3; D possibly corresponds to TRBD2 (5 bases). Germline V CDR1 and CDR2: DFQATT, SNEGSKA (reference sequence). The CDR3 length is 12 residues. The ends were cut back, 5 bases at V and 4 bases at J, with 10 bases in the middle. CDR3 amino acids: CSALPGSDTQYF. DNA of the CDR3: TGCAGTGCTCTACCGGGGTCAGATACGCAGTATTTT.

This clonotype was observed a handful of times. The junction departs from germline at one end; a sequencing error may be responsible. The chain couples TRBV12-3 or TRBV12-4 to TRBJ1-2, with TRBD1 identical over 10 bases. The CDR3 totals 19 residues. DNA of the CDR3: TGTGCCAGCAGTTTAGGAGGGACAGGGGCCATTCTAGCTAACTGTGGCTACACCTTC. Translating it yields CASSLGGTGAILANCGYTF.

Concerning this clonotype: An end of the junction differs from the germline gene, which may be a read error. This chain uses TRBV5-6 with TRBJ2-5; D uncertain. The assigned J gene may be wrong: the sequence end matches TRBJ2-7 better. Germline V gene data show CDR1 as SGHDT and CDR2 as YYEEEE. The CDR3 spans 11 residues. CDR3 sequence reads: CVSSSSCEQYF. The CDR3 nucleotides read TGTGTCAGCAGCTCGTCCTGCGAGCAGTACTTC.

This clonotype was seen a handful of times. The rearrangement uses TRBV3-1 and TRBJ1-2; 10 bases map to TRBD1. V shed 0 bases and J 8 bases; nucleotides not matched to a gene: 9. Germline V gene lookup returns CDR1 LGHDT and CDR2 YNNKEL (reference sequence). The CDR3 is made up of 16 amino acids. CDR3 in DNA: TGTGCCAGCAGCCAAGATCTGGGCCGGACAGGGGGAGGCTACACCTTC. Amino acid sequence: CASSQDLGRTGGGYTF.

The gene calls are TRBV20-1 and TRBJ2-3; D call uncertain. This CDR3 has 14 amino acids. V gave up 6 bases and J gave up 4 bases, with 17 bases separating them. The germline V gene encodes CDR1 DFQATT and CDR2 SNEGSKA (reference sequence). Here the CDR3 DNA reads TGCAGTGCCCCTAGACCAGAAAGCGCAGATACGCAGTATTTT. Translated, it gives CSAPRPESADTQYF.

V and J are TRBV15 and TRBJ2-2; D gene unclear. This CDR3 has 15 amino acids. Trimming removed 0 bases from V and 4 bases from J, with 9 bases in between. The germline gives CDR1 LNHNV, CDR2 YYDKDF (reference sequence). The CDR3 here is CATSRDYQFTGELFF. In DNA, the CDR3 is TGTGCCACCAGCAGAGATTATCAGTTCACCGGGGAGCTGTTTTTT.

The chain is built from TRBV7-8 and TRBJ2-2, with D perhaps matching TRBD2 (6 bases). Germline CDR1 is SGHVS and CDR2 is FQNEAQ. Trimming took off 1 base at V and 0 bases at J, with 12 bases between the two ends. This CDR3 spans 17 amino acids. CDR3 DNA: TGTGCCAGCAGCTTAGGTTCCGGGACTTCGAACACCGGGGAGCTGTTTTTT. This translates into CASSLGSGTSNTGELFF.

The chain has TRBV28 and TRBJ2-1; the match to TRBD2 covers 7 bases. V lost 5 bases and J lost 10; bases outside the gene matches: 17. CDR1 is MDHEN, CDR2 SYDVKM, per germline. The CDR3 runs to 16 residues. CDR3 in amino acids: CASSPRTSLRGLEQFF. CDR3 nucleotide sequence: TGTGCCAGCAGTCCTCGGACTAGTCTTCGGGGCTTGGAGCAGTTCTTC. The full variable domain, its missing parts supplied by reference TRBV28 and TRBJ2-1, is DVKVTQSSRYLVKRTGEKVFLECVQDMDHENMFWYRQDPGLGLRLIYFSYDVKMKEKGDIPEGYSVSREKKERFSLILESASTNQTSMYLCASSPRTSLRGLEQFFGPGTRLTVL.

The CDR3 is CASSPAGNPDTQYF. For the CDR3, the DNA is TGTGCCAGCTCACCAGCAGGGAACCCAGATACGCAGTATTTT. The rearrangement links TRBV18 to TRBJ2-3; D is perhaps TRBD1 (5 bases). Trimming took off 2 bases at V and 4 bases at J, with 10 bases between the two ends. This CDR3 has 14 residues. Germline lookup yields CDR1 KGHSH and CDR2 LQKENI.

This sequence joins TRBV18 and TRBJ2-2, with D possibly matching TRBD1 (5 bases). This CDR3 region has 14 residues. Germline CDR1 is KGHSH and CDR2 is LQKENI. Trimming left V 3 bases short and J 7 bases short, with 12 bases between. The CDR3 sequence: CASSPTAAGGELFF. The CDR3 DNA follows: TGTGCCAGCTCACCGACAGCCGCCGGCGGGGAGCTGTTTTTT.

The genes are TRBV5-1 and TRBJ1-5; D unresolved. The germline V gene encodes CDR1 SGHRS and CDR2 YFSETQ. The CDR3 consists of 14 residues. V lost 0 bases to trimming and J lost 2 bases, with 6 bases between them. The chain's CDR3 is CASSLASGNQPQHF. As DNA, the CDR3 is TGCGCCAGCAGCTTGGCATCGGGCAATCAGCCCCAGCATTTT.

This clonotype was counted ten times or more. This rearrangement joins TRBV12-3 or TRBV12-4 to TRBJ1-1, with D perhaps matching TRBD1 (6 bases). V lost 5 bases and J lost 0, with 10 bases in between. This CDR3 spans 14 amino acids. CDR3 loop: CASSQTGLNTEAFF. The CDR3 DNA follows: TGTGCCAGCAGTCAGACAGGATTGAACACTGAAGCTTTCTTT.

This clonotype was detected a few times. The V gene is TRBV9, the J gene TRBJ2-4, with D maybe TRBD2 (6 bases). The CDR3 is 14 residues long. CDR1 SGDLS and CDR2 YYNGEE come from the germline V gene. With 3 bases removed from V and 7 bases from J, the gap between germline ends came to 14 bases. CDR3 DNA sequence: TGTGCCAGCAGCGCCGCCGGGGGTCGGAACATTCAGTACTTC. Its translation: CASSAAGGRNIQYF. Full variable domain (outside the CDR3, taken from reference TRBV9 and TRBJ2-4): DSGVTQTPKHLITATGQRVTLRCSPRSGDLSVYWYQQSLDQGLQFLIQYYNGEERAKGNILERFSAQQFPDLHSELNLSSLELGDSALYFCASSAAGGRNIQYFGAGTRLSVL.

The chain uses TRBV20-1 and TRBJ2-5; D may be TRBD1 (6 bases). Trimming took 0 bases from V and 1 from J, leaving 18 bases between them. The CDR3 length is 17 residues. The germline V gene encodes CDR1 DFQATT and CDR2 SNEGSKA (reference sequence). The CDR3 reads CSARDLPTLTGQETQYF. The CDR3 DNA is TGCAGTGCTAGAGATTTGCCCACCTTGACAGGCCAAGAGACCCAGTACTTC.

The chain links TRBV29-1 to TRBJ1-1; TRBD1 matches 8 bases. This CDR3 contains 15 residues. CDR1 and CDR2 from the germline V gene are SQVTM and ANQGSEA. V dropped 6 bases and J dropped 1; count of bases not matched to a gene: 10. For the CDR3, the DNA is TGCAGCGTGGTCGACAGGGGATATTCGAACACTGAAGCTTTCTTT. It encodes CSVVDRGYSNTEAFF.

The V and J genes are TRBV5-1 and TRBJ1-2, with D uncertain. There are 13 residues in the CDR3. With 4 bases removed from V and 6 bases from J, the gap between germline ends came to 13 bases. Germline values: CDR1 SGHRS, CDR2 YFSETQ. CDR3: CASSPLYEDGYTF. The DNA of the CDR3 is TGCGCCAGCAGCCCCCTGTATGAGGATGGCTACACCTTC.